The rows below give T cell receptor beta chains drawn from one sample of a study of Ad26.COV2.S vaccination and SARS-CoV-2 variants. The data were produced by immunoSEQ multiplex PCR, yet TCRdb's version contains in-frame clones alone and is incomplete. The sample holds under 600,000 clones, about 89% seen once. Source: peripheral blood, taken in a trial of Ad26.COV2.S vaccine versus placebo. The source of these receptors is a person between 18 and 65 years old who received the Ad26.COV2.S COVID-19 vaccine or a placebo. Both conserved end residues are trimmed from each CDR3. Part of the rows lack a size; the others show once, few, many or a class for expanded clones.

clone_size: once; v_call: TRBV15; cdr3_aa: ATSSEAGTPNGYT
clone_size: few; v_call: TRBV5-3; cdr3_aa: ARRSGTANTEAF
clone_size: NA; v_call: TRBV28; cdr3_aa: ASSLGTGYSYEQY
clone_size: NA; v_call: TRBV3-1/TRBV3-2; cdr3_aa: ASDPPAGCAGELF
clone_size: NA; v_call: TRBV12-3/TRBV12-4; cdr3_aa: ASSFGLEQY
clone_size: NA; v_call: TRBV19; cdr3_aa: ASSRGVEPQH
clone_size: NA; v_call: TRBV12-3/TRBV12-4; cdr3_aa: ASTIGRNGYT
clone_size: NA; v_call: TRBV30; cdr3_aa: AWSAPREQY
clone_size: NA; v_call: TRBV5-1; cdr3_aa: ASSKGQGVEKLF
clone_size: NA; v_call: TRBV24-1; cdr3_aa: ATSDPGSGETQY
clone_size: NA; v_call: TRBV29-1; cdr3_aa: SAITWTSGGATDTQY
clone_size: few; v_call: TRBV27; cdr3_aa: ASSKQTNYGYT
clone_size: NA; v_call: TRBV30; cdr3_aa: AWSRALVAKNIQY
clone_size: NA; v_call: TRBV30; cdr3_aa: AWRISGAIYYT
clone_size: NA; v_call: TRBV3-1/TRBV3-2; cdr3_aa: ASSQPGGRTDTQY
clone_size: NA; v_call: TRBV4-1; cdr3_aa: ASSRTGTPYEKLF
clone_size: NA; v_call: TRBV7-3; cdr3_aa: ASSPTWRGGSEQF
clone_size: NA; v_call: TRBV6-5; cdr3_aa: ASSYDGHSPLH
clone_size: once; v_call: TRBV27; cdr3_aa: ASSLTPASGGLEQY
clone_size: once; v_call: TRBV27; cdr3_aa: ASSLVTGYNEQF
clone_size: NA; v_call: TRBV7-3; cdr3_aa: ASSLTERDRVPYSNQPQH
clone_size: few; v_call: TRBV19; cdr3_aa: ATAQFQYYGYT
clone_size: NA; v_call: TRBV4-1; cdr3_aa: ASSQENLLRPPNEKLF